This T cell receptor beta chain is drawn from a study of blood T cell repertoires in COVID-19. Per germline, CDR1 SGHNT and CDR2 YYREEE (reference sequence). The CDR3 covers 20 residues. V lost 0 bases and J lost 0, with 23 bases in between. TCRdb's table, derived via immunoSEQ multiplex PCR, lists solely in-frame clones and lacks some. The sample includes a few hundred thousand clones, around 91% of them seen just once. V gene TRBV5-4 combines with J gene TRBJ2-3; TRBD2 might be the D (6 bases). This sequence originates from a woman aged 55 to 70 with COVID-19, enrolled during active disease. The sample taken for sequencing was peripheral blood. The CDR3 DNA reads TGTGCCAGCAGCTTGGGGCCCCCGGGTAGCGGTGTCCCTAGCACAGATACGCAGTATTTT. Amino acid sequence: CASSLGPPGSGVPSTDTQYF.